This entry concerns a single T cell receptor beta chain. Its antigen is not known. This sample is part of a study of radiotherapy plus CTLA-4 blockade in lung cancer. Whole-study context: Objective responses arose in 18% of patients, and under 40% experienced disease control.

Repertoires were generated with immunoSEQ multiplex PCR, while TCRdb's copy carries only in-frame clones and drops some. The sample has 85,000 to 100,000 clones; about two thirds are singletons. Trimming took 6 bases from V and 2 from J; bases not matched to a gene: 4. The germline V gene has CDR1 MDHEN and CDR2 SYDVKM. There are 15 residues in the CDR3. Broader study findings: There was expansion of tumor-derived TCR clones in blood after radiotherapy plus ipilimumab.

Sequences were derived from peripheral blood, sampled from a patient treated with radiotherapy plus ipilimumab. The sequence was obtained from a human donor with non-small cell lung cancer that progressed on radiotherapy plus ipilimumab. This chain connects TRBV28 to TRBJ2-1; TRBD2 aligns across 10 bases. The CDR3 DNA reads TGTGCCAGCAGGCACAGCGGGGGGGCCTACAATGAGCAGTTCTTC. Translating gives CASRHSGGAYNEQFF. Full variable domain (outside the CDR3, taken from reference TRBV28 and TRBJ2-1): DVKVTQSSRYLVKRTGEKVFLECVQDMDHENMFWYRQDPGLGLRLIYFSYDVKMKEKGDIPEGYSVSREKKERFSLILESASTNQTSMYLCASRHSGGAYNEQFFGPGTRLTVL.